The 25 T cell receptor beta chains below all came from one sample that was sequenced in a study of blood T cell repertoires in COVID-19. The repertoire was sequenced with immunoSEQ multiplex PCR; TCRdb's copy has only in-frame clones and lacks some. The profile shows roughly 91,000 clones, roughly 82% of them singletons. The sample was peripheral blood. The receptors originated from an elderly woman with acute or convalescent COVID-19.

The chain uses TRBV10-3 and TRBJ2-5; 7 bases are shared with TRBD1. The germline V gene encodes CDR1 ENHRY and CDR2 SYGVKD. V shed 6 bases and J 3 bases; nucleotides not matched to a gene: 10. The length of the CDR3 is 15 residues. CDR3 residues: CAISGSTGPEETQYF. DNA of the CDR3: TGTGCCATCAGCGGGTCGACAGGGCCAGAAGAGACCCAGTACTTC.

The CDR3 sequence is CASSQVVSLNTIYF. The CDR3 bases are TGTGCCAGCAGCCAAGTGGTTAGTCTAAACACCATATATTTT. The chain uses TRBV3-1 (or the pseudogene TRBV3-2) and TRBJ1-3; D not resolved. The CDR3 totals 14 residues. Trimming stripped 1 base from V and 6 bases from J, with 10 bases between. Germline V gene sequence: CDR1 LGHDT, CDR2 YNNKEL (reference sequence).

The gene calls are TRBV2 and TRBJ2-3; D is unresolved. Germline lookup yields CDR1 SNHLY and CDR2 FYNNEI. CDR3 length: 15 amino acids. With 1 base removed from V and 3 bases from J, the gap between germline ends came to 11 bases. The DNA of the CDR3 is TGTGCCAGCAGTGAAGAGGCTTTGAGGACAGATACGCAGTATTTT. Translating gives CASSEEALRTDTQYF.

V and J are TRBV5-1 and TRBJ2-3; D is unresolved. CDR3 length equals 18 residues. Trimming removed 1 base from V and 2 bases from J, with 20 bases in between. Looked up from germline, CDR1 is SGHRS and CDR2 is YFSETQ. The CDR3 here is CASSLWPIGQSNTDTQYF. The CDR3 DNA sequence: TGCGCCAGCAGCTTGTGGCCTATTGGGCAGTCGAACACAGATACGCAGTATTTT. The full variable domain, completed using reference TRBV5-1 and TRBJ2-3, is KAGVTQTPRYLIKTRGQQVTLSCSPISGHRSVSWYQQTPGQGLQFLFEYFSETQRNKGNFPGRFSGRQFSNSRSEMNVSTLELGDSALYLCASSLWPIGQSNTDTQYFGPGTRLTVL.

The chain uses TRBV10-3 and TRBJ2-5; weak D call: TRBD1 (6 bases). Germline values: CDR1 ENHRY, CDR2 SYGVKD. This CDR3 is 12 amino acids long. CDR3 DNA sequence: TGTGCGTCACAGGGTGATCAAGAGACCCAGTACTTC. This codes for CASQGDQETQYF.

This clone has more than one count but fewer than ten. V and J are TRBV7-2 and TRBJ2-2, with D unclear. Per germline, CDR1 SGHTA and CDR2 FQGNSA. V was trimmed by 5 bases and J by 1 base, leaving 11 bases between them. The CDR3 sequence is 15 residues long. This CDR3 is CASSITRGNTGELFF. As DNA, the CDR3 is TGTGCCAGCAGCATAACGAGAGGGAACACCGGGGAGCTGTTTTTT.

The chain couples TRBV5-1 to TRBJ2-7, with 9 positions matching TRBD1. CDR1 and CDR2 from the germline V gene are SGHRS and YFSETQ. The V gene end was trimmed by 5 bases and the J gene end by 2 bases; junction bases not matched to a gene: 5. The CDR3 has 14 amino acids. Written as DNA, the CDR3 is TGCGCCAGCAGTTCCGGGACAGGGACCTACGAGCAGTACTTC. Translated: CASSSGTGTYEQYF.

V is TRBV19 and J is TRBJ1-1, with D unresolved. The V end was cut by 1 base, the J end by 0 bases, with 9 bases between. Germline CDR1 reads LNHDA; CDR2 reads SQIVND (reference sequence). This CDR3 region has 15 residues. Here the CDR3 reads CASSIGPGLNTEAFF. The CDR3 bases are TGTGCCAGTAGTATAGGGCCAGGCCTGAACACTGAAGCTTTCTTT. Full variable domain (missing parts from reference TRBV19 and TRBJ1-1): DGGITQSPKYLFRKEGQNVTLSCEQNLNHDAMYWYRQDPGQGLRLIYYSQIVNDFQKGDIAEGYSVSREKKESFPLTVTSAQKNPTAFYLCASSIGPGLNTEAFFGQGTRLTVV.

This rearrangement joins TRBV3-1 (or the pseudogene TRBV3-2) to TRBJ2-3, with 8 bases aligning to TRBD1. V lost 2 bases, J lost 7 bases, and 11 bases stayed unmatched. CDR1 is LGHDT and CDR2 is YNNKEL in the germline V gene (reference sequence). The CDR3 sequence is 16 residues long. This CDR3 is CASSQWGAGGENTQYF. The CDR3 DNA reads TGTGCCAGCAGCCAATGGGGGGCAGGGGGCGAGAATACGCAGTATTTT.

This chain links TRBV2 with TRBJ1-2; D call uncertain. V was cut by 10 bases and J by 7 bases, with 10 bases left in between. The length of the CDR3 is 10 residues. Germline lookup yields CDR1 SNHLY and CDR2 FYNNEI. In nucleotides, the CDR3 is TGTGCCACGCAGGAGGTTGGCTACACCTTC. This translates into CATQEVGYTF.

This chain uses TRBV6-5 with TRBJ2-5; 10 bases line up with TRBD2. The germline CDR1 and CDR2 sequences are MNHEY and SVGAGI. There are 14 residues in the CDR3. V was clipped by 5 bases and J by 5 bases; unmatched bases: 5. The CDR3 loop is CASSKTSGVETQYF. CDR3 DNA sequence: TGTGCCAGCAGTAAAACTAGCGGGGTGGAGACCCAGTACTTC.

J is TRBJ1-1 and V is TRBV5-1; possibly TRBD1 for D (5 bases). CDR1 is SGHRS and CDR2 is YFSETQ in the germline V gene. There are 16 residues in the CDR3. The V end lost 1 base, the J end lost 8 bases, and 21 bases lay between the germline ends. This CDR3 reads CASSLKGLSSVGEAFF. The CDR3 DNA reads TGCGCCAGCAGCTTGAAGGGGCTAAGTTCCGTGGGGGAAGCTTTCTTT. The whole variable domain, remainder taken from reference TRBV5-1 and TRBJ1-1, is KAGVTQTPRYLIKTRGQQVTLSCSPISGHRSVSWYQQTPGQGLQFLFEYFSETQRNKGNFPGRFSGRQFSNSRSEMNVSTLELGDSALYLCASSLKGLSSVGEAFFGQGTRLTVV.

The genes are TRBV6-1 and TRBJ1-2, with D possibly TRBD1 on 5 matching bases. V gave up 1 base and J gave up 13 bases, with 16 bases separating them. This CDR3 has 13 amino acids. Germline lookup yields CDR1 MNHNS and CDR2 SASEGT. The CDR3 coding sequence is TGTGCCAGCAGTGAAGGTCGGCCAGGGTTGACCACCTTC. It codes for CASSEGRPGLTTF.

Turning to this clone: Just one base apart from a much larger clone, this may be a read error. This specimen includes other DNA sequences encoding the same CDR3. V gene TRBV7-2 combines with J gene TRBJ2-3; D not certain. CDR1 is SGHTA and CDR2 is FQGNSA in the germline V gene. The V end lost 4 bases, the J end lost 2 bases, and 7 bases lay between the germline ends. The CDR3 length is 13 residues. CDR3 coding DNA: TGTGCCAGCAGCTCGACTGACACAGATACGCAGTATTTT. It specifies CASSSTDTDTQYF.

The chain has TRBV5-4 and TRBJ2-7; 7 bases are a match to TRBD2. J was trimmed by 7 bases and V by 3 bases; bases with no gene match: 13. The CDR3 has 15 amino acids. CDR1 and CDR2 from the germline V gene are SGHNT and YYREEE (reference sequence). The CDR3 here is CASSSTSRSVGEQYF. CDR3 DNA sequence: TGTGCCAGCAGCTCGACTAGCAGGAGTGTGGGGGAGCAGTACTTC.

The V call is TRBV11-2, the J call TRBJ1-6; D gene uncertain. CDR3 length: 15 amino acids. V dropped 2 bases and J dropped 7 bases, with 12 bases sitting between them. Germline CDR1 SGHAT, CDR2 FQNNGV. The CDR3 DNA reads TGTGCCAGCAGCTTAATCGACCTGAGGAATTCACCCCTCCACTTT. Encoded protein: CASSLIDLRNSPLHF.

The CDR3 reads CASSPRLNEQFF. The CDR3 DNA reads as TGTGCCAGCAGTCCCCGTTTAAATGAGCAGTTCTTC. V usage is TRBV28 and J usage is TRBJ2-1; D ambiguous. Germline CDR1 and CDR2: MDHEN and SYDVKM. Trimming took 5 bases from V and 7 from J, leaving 9 bases between them. The CDR3 consists of 12 residues.

The chain uses TRBV5-4 and TRBJ2-1; 10 bases are shared with TRBD2. The CDR3 contains 16 residues. Looked up from germline, CDR1 is SGHNT and CDR2 is YYREEE (reference sequence). Unmatched junction bases numbered 6, after V lost 1 base and J lost 5 bases. CDR3 DNA sequence: TGTGCCAGCAGCTTGCCCGCTAGCGGGGGAAACAATGAGCAGTTCTTC. It encodes CASSLPASGGNNEQFF.

This clone occurred a few times. CDR3 residues: CASSAGGTQHF. CDR3 coding DNA: TGTGCCAGCAGCGCCGGAGGGACCCAGCATTTT. The chain links TRBV7-9 to TRBJ1-5; no firm D call. Trimming stripped 5 bases from V and 11 bases from J, with 10 bases between. The CDR3 spans 11 residues. Germline CDR1 SEHNR, CDR2 FQNEAQ (reference sequence).

The rearrangement uses TRBV3-1 (or the pseudogene TRBV3-2) and TRBJ1-2, with 8 bases aligning to TRBD1. The CDR3 totals 14 residues. Germline V gene lookup returns CDR1 LGHDT and CDR2 YNNKEL (reference sequence). Trimming at V came to 4 bases and at J to 3 bases, leaving 4 bases not matched to a gene. The CDR3 loop is CASSPIQGDYGYTF. In DNA form, the CDR3 reads TGTGCCAGCAGCCCCATACAGGGGGACTATGGCTACACCTTC.

V is TRBV6-1 and J is TRBJ2-1; 9 nucleotides align to TRBD2. CDR1 is MNHNS, CDR2 SASEGT, per germline. Trimming removed 3 bases from V and 0 bases from J; junction bases left unmatched: 9. The CDR3 totals 18 residues. The chain's CDR3 is CASSDIAGARSSYNEQFF. In DNA form, the CDR3 reads TGTGCCAGCAGTGATATAGCGGGGGCCCGGAGCTCCTACAATGAGCAGTTCTTC.

The gene calls are TRBV2 and TRBJ1-2; perhaps TRBD1 as D (5 bases). Germline V gene lookup returns CDR1 SNHLY and CDR2 FYNNEI. V dropped 7 bases and J dropped 0 bases, with 12 bases sitting between them. The CDR3 has 14 residues. CDR3 sequence reads: CASIKGPANYGYTF. CDR3 DNA: TGTGCCAGCATAAAGGGGCCGGCTAACTATGGCTACACCTTC.

CDR3 nucleotide sequence: TGTGCCAGCAGTGTTACCTACGAGCAGTACTTC. It codes for CASSVTYEQYF. The V and J genes are TRBV25-1 and TRBJ2-7; D is undetermined. CDR3 size: 11 residues. V lost 4 bases and J 2 bases, leaving 3 bases between the germline ends. The germline V gene has CDR1 MGHDK and CDR2 SYGVNS.

The genes are TRBV7-9 and TRBJ1-3; D call uncertain. The germline V and J ends were trimmed by 3 bases and 7 bases, with 10 bases remaining between them. The CDR3 loop spans 13 amino acids. The V gene's germline CDR1 is SEHNR and CDR2 FQNEAQ (reference sequence). The CDR3, as DNA: TGTGCCAGCAGCTTGGGCCACATGAACACCATATATTTT. It codes for CASSLGHMNTIYF.

The chain recombines TRBV2 with TRBJ1-4; D is uncertain. Between the trimmed V and J ends, which lost 6 bases and 5 bases, there was a span of 19 bases. The CDR3 runs 16 residues. Germline loops: CDR1 SNHLY, CDR2 FYNNEI. This CDR3 is CASSSPGTPLNEKLFF. Written as DNA, the CDR3 is TGTGCCAGCAGCTCTCCGGGAACACCTTTGAATGAAAAACTGTTTTTT. The full variable domain, completed using reference TRBV2 and TRBJ1-4, is EPEVTQTPSHQVTQMGQEVILRCVPISNHLYFYWYRQILGQKVEFLVSFYNNEISEKSEIFDDQFSVERPDGSNFTLKIRSTKLEDSAMYFCASSSPGTPLNEKLFFGSGTQLSVL.